This T cell receptor (beta chain) stems from a study of OX40 agonist ivuxolimab in advanced cancers. At the level of the study: Patients treated during dose escalation were battling hepatocellular carcinoma, melanoma, renal cell or head and neck cancer. Three individuals attained partial responses, comprising one hepatocellular carcinoma case and two cutaneous melanoma cases. Study observations and caveats: Antigen specificity remained undetermined for the expanded peripheral T cells.

Worth noting for this clone: Its antigen is undetermined.

This CDR3 contains 14 residues. V lost 3 bases and J lost 5, with 13 bases in between. Per germline, CDR1 SNHLY and CDR2 FYNNEI. Assay used: immunoSEQ multiplex PCR; TCRdb lists only in-frame clones, some missing. The sample lists approximately 81,000 clones, around 93% occurring once. The rearrangement joins TRBV2 to TRBJ2-5, with D uncertain. The origin of this receptor is an adult with an advanced solid tumor such as melanoma, head and neck, liver or kidney cancer. Sequencing used CD4+ or CD8+ T cells sorted from blood, obtained in a trial of the OX40 agonist ivuxolimab. CDR3: CASSDWSQTETQYF. The CDR3 DNA reads as TGTGCCAGCAGTGATTGGTCCCAGACGGAGACCCAGTACTTC.